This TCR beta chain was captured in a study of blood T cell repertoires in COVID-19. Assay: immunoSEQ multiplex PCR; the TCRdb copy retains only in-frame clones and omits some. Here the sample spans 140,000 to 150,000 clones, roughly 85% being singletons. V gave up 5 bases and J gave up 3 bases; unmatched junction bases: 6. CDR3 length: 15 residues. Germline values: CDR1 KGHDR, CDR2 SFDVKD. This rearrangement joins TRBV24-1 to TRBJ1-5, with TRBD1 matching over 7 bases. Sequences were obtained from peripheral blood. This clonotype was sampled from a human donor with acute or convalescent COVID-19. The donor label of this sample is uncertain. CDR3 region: CATSADRVSNQPQHF. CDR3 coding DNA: TGTGCCACCAGTGCTGACAGGGTTTCCAATCAGCCCCAGCATTTT.